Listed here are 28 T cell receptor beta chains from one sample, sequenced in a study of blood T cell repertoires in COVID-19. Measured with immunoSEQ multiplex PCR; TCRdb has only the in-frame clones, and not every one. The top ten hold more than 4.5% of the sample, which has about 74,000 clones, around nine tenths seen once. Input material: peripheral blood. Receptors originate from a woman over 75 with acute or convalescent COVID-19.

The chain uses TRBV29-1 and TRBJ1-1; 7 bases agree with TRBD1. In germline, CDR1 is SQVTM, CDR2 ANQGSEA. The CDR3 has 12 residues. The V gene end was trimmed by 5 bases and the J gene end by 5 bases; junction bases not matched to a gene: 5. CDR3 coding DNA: TGCAGCGTTCTGAGACAGGGTACTGAAGCTTTCTTT. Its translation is CSVLRQGTEAFF.

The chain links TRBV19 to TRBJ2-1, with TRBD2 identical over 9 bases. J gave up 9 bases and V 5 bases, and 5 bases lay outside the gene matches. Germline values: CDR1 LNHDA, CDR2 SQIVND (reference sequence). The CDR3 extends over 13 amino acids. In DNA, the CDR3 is TGTGCCAGTAGTCGAGGGACTAGCACTGAGCAGTTCTTC. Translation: CASSRGTSTEQFF.

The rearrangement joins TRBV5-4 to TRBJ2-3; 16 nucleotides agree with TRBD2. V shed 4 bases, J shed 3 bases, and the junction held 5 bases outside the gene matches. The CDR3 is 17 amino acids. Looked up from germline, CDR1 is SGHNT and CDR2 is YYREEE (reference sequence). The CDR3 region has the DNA TGTGCCAGCAGCCCCGGGACTAGCGGGGGGGCGACAGATACGCAGTATTTT. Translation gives CASSPGTSGGATDTQYF.

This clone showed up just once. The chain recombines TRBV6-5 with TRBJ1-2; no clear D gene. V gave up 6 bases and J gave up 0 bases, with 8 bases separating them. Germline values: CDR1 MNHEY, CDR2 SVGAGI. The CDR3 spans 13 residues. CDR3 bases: TGTGCCAGCAGCCAAACACCTAACTATGGCTACACCTTC. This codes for CASSQTPNYGYTF.

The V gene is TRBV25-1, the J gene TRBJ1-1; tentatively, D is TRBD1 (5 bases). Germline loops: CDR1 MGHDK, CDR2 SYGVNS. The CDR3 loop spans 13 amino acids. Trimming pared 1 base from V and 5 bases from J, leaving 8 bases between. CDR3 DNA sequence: TGTGCCAGCAGTGAATGGGGGGGTACTGAAGCTTTCTTT. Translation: CASSEWGGTEAFF.

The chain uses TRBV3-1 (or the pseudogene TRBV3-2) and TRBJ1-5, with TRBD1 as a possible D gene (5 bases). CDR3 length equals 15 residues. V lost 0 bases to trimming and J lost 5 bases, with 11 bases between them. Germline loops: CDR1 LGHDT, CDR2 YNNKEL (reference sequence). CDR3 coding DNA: TGTGCCAGCAGCCAAGACTGGGGAGGGGATCAGCCCCAGCATTTT. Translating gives CASSQDWGGDQPQHF.

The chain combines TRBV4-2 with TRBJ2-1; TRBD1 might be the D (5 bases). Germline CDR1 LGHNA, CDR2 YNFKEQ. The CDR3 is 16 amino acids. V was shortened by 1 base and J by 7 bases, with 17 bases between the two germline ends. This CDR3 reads CASSQGLQAGENEQFF. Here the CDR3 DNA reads TGTGCCAGCAGCCAAGGGCTACAGGCCGGCGAGAATGAGCAGTTCTTC.

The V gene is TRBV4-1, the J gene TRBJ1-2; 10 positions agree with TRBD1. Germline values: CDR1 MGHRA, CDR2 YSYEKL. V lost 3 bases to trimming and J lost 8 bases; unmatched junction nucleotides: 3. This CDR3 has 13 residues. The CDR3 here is CASSQGTGDGYTF. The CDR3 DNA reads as TGCGCCAGCAGCCAGGGGACAGGGGACGGCTACACCTTC.

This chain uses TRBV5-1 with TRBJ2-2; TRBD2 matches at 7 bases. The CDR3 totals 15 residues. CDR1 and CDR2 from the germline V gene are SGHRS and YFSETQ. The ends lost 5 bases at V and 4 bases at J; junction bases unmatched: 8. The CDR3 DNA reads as TGCGCCAGCAGAGGCGACCCTAGCGGCACCGGGGAGCTGTTTTTT. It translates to CASRGDPSGTGELFF.

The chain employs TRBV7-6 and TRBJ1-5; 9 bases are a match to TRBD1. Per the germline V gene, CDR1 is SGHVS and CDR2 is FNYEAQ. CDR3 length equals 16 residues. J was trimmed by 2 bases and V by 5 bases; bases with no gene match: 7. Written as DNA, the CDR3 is TGTGCCAGCAGCGCGGGGACAGGGACTCGCAATCAGCCCCAGCATTTT. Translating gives CASSAGTGTRNQPQHF.

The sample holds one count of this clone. CDR3 nucleotide sequence: TGTGCCAGCAGTTACGCAGGGTTGTACAATGAGCAGTTCTTC. It codes for CASSYAGLYNEQFF. The chain uses TRBV6-6 and TRBJ2-1, with TRBD1 as a possible D gene (5 bases). This CDR3 spans 14 amino acids. V lost 2 bases and J lost 4, with 9 bases in between. Germline V gives CDR1 MNHNY, CDR2 SVGAGI (reference sequence).

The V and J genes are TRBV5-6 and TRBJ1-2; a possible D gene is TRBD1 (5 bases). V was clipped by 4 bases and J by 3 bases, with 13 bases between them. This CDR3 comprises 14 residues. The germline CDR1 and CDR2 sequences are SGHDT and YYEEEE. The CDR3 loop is CASSQRQSHYGYTF. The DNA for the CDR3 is TGTGCCAGCAGCCAAAGACAGAGCCACTATGGCTACACCTTC.

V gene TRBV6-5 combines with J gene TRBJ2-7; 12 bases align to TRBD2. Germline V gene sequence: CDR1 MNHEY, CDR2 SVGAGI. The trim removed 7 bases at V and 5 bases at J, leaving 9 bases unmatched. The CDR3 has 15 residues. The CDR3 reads CASTPAGLAGNEQYF. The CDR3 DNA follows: TGTGCCAGCACCCCGGCTGGACTAGCGGGAAACGAGCAGTACTTC.

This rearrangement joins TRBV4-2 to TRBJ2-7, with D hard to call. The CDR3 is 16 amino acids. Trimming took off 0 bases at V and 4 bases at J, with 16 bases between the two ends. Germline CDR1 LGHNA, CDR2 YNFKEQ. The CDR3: CASSQDTSSLRYEQYF. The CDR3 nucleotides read TGTGCCAGCAGCCAAGATACCAGCTCACTCAGGTACGAGCAGTACTTC.

The CDR3 DNA sequence: TGTGCCACCAGCAGAGATAACGGGGAAAATCAGCCCCAGCATTTT. Encoded protein: CATSRDNGENQPQHF. The chain couples TRBV15 to TRBJ1-5; no clear D gene. Germline CDR1 LNHNV, CDR2 YYDKDF (reference sequence). The germline V and J ends were trimmed by 0 bases and 4 bases, with 10 bases remaining between them. This CDR3 spans 15 amino acids.

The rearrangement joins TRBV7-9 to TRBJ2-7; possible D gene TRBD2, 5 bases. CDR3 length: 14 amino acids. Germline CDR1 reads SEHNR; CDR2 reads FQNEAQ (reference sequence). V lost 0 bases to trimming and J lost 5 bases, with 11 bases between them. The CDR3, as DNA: TGTGCCAGCAGCTTAGCTGAGGGCATCGACGAGCAGTACTTC. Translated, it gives CASSLAEGIDEQYF.

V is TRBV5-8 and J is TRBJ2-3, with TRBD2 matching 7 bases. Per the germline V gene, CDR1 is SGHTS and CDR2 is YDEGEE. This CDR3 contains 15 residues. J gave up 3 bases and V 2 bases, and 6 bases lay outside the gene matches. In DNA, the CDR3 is TGTGCCAGCAGCTTCACGGGGGGAGGAACAGATACGCAGTATTTT. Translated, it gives CASSFTGGGTDTQYF. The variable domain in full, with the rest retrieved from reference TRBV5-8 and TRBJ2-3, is EAGVTQSPTHLIKTRGQQATLRCSPISGHTSVYWYQQALGLGLQFLLWYDEGEERNRGNFPPRFSGRQFPNYSSELNVNALELEDSALYLCASSFTGGGTDTQYFGPGTRLTVL.

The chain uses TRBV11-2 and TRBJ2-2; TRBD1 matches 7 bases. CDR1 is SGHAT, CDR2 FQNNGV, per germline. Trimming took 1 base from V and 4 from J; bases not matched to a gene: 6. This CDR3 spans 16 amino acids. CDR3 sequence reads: CASSLAPGQTTGELFF. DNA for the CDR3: TGTGCCAGCAGCTTAGCCCCGGGACAGACCACCGGGGAGCTGTTTTTT. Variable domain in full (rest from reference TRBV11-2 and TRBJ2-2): EAGVAQSPRYKIIEKRQSVAFWCNPISGHATLYWYQQILGQGPKLLIQFQNNGVVDDSQLPKDRFSAERLKGVDSTLKIQPAKLEDSAVYLCASSLAPGQTTGELFFGEGSRLTVL.

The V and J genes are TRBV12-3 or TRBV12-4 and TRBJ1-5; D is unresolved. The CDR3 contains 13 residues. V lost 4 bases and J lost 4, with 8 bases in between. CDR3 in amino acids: CASSWSSNQPQHF. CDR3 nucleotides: TGTGCCAGCAGTTGGAGTAGTAATCAGCCCCAGCATTTT.

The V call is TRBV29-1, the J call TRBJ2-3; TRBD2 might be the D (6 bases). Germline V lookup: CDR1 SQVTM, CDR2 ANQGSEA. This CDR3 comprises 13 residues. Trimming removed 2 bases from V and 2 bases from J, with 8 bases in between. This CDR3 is CSVEPGDTDTQYF. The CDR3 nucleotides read TGCAGCGTTGAACCGGGGGACACAGATACGCAGTATTTT.

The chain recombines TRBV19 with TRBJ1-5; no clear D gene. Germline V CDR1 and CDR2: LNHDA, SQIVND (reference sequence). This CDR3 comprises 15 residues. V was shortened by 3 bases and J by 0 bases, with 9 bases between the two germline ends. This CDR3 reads CASSIAADSNQPQHF. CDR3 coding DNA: TGTGCCAGTAGTATCGCGGCGGATAGCAATCAGCCCCAGCATTTT.

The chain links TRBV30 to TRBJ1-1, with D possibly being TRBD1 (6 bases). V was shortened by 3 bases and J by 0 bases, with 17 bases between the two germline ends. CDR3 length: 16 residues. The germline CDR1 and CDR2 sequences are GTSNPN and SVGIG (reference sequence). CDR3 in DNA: TGTGCCTGGAGCCGAGCGGGGGCAGGGGTGAACACTGAAGCTTTCTTT. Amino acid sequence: CAWSRAGAGVNTEAFF. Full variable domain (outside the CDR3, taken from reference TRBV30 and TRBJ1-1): SQTIHQWPATLVQPVGSPLSLECTVEGTSNPNLYWYRQAAGRGLQLLFYSVGIGQISSEVPQNLSASRPQDRQFILSSKKLLLSDSGFYLCAWSRAGAGVNTEAFFGQGTRLTVV.

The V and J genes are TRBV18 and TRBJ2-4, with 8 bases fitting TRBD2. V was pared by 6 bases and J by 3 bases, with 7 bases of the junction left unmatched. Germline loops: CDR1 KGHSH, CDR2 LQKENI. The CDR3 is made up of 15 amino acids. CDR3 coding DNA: TGTGCCAGCTCTCTTACCGGGGGGGACAAAAACATTCAGTACTTC. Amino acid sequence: CASSLTGGDKNIQYF.

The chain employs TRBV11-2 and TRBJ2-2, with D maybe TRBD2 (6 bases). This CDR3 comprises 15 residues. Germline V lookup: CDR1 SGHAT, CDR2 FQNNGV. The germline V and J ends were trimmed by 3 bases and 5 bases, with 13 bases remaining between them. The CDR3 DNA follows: TGTGCCAGCAGCTTTGGGGGGTCGTATACCGGGGAGCTGTTTTTT. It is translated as CASSFGGSYTGELFF.

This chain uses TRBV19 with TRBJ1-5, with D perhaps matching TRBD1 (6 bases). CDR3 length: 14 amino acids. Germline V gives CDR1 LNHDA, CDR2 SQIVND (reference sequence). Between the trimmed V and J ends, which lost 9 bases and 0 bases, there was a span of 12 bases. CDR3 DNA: TGTGCCAGCGGACAGACTTATAGCAATCAGCCCCAGCATTTT. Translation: CASGQTYSNQPQHF.

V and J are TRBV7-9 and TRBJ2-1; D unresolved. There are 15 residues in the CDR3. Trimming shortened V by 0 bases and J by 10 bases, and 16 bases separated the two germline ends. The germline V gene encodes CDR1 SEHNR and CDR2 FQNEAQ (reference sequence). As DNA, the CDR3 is TGTGCCAGCAGCTTAGCGTCCCTAGGTCGATCAGAGCAGTTCTTC. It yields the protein CASSLASLGRSEQFF.

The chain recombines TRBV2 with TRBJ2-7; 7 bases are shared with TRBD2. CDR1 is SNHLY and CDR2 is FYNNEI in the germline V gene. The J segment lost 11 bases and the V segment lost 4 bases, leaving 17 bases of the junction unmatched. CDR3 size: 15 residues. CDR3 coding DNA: TGTGCCAGCAGTGTACCCGGTCCTAGCGGCGGGATCGAGTACTTC. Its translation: CASSVPGPSGGIEYF.

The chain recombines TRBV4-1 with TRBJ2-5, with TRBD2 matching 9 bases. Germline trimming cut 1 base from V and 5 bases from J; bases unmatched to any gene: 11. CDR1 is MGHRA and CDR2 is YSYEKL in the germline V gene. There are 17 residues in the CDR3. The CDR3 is CASSQGDSGGGRETQYF. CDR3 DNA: TGCGCCAGCAGCCAAGGGGATAGCGGGGGAGGTAGGGAGACCCAGTACTTC.